The 24 T cell receptor beta chains listed next were all sequenced from one sample in a study of neurological immune-mediated disorders. One entry per CDR3 protein results from TCRdb running MiXCR on the 5' RACE reads. The table has roughly 100,000 distinct CDR3 sequences, roughly 10% seen once. Time point in this sample: longitudinal time-point 3. Sequenced material: PBMCs. These receptors all come from a female donor with HTLV-1-associated myelopathy (HAM/TSP).

In this sample, this clonotype turned up a few times. CDR3 sequence (DNA): TGTGCCACCAGTGACCCCGCAGGGGGCAGAGAGCAGTTCTTC. Translation gives CATSDPAGGREQFF. The chain is built from TRBV24-1 and TRBJ2-1; 8 bases fit TRBD1. The J segment lost 10 bases and the V segment lost 4 bases, leaving 8 bases of the junction unmatched. Germline CDR1 reads KGHDR; CDR2 reads SFDVKD. The CDR3 totals 14 residues.

This clonotype was seen ten or more times. The J gene is TRBJ1-4, the V gene TRBV5-6; D unresolved. The germline V gene encodes CDR1 SGHDT and CDR2 YYEEEE. The CDR3 loop spans 14 amino acids. With 4 bases removed from V and 8 bases from J, the gap between germline ends came to 15 bases. Written as DNA, the CDR3 is TGTGCCAGCAGCCCACGGATAGGAGGGGAAAAACTGTTTTTT. Encoded protein: CASSPRIGGEKLFF.

This clonotype was seen at least ten times. The rearrangement links TRBV5-5 to TRBJ2-7, with unresolved D. Trimming left V 1 base short and J 6 bases short, with 8 bases between. Germline V gene data show CDR1 as SGHKS and CDR2 as YYEKEE (reference sequence). There are 12 residues in the CDR3. As DNA, the CDR3 is TGTGCCAGCAGCTTGTATATTTCCGAGCAGTACTTC. This encodes CASSLYISEQYF.

This clonotype was observed many times. This chain connects TRBV5-6 to TRBJ2-1, with TRBD1 as a possible D gene (5 bases). V was pared by 0 bases and J by 7 bases, with 8 bases between. This CDR3 is 13 amino acids long. The germline V gene has CDR1 SGHDT and CDR2 YYEEEE. The CDR3 DNA reads as TGTGCCAGCAGCTTGGGACAGTCTAATGAGCAGTTCTTC. Encoded protein: CASSLGQSNEQFF.

In this sample, this clonotype turned up many times. This sequence joins TRBV5-1 and TRBJ2-3; the D gene is possibly TRBD2 (5 bases). V was pared by 4 bases and J by 1 base, with 13 bases between. The length of the CDR3 is 15 residues. Germline assignment: CDR1 SGHRS and CDR2 YFSETQ. DNA for the CDR3: TGCGCCAGCAGCCTTTCCCGGGATCGCACAGATACGCAGTATTTT. Protein sequence: CASSLSRDRTDTQYF.

In this sample, this clonotype turned up a few times. V usage is TRBV7-9 and J usage is TRBJ2-7; possible D gene TRBD2, 7 bases. Trimming pared 2 bases from V and 1 base from J, leaving 15 bases between. This CDR3 comprises 16 residues. Germline loops: CDR1 SEHNR, CDR2 FQNEAQ (reference sequence). In nucleotides, the CDR3 is TGTGCCAGCAGCTTAAGGTGGGGGGGGCCGTCCTACGAGCAGTACTTC. Amino acids: CASSLRWGGPSYEQYF.

This clonotype was observed at least ten times. The V and J genes are TRBV6-2 or TRBV6-3 and TRBJ2-1, with D perhaps TRBD1 (6 bases). The CDR3 loop spans 18 amino acids. Germline CDR1 MNHEY, CDR2 SVGEGT. Deletions cut 0 bases from V and 0 bases from J, with 15 bases between. The CDR3, as DNA: TGTGCCAGCAGTTACTCGAACGAGCAGGGGAGCTCCTACAATGAGCAGTTCTTC. Translated: CASSYSNEQGSSYNEQFF.

In this sample, this clonotype turned up many times. The genes are TRBV20-1 and TRBJ2-7; D unclear. The CDR3 contains 15 residues. Germline V gene lookup returns CDR1 DFQATT and CDR2 SNEGSKA (reference sequence). The V end was cut by 1 base, the J end by 2 bases, with 15 bases between. As DNA, the CDR3 is TGCAGTGCTAGAGTGGCGGCAGGAGACCCCTACGAGCAGTACTTC. This codes for CSARVAAGDPYEQYF.

This clonotype has a handful of counts. The chain employs TRBV7-2 and TRBJ2-4, with D unclear. CDR1 is SGHTA and CDR2 is FQGNSA in the germline V gene. V was pared by 4 bases and J by 9 bases, with 19 bases between. This CDR3 region has 15 residues. In nucleotides, the CDR3 is TGTGCCAGCAGCTCCCATCAATTATTCTCAAGCATTCAGTACTTC. As protein: CASSSHQLFSSIQYF.

This clonotype occurred many times. The chain combines TRBV6-1 with TRBJ1-1, with a tentative D call TRBD1 (6 bases). The CDR3 sequence is 13 residues long. Germline-derived CDR1 and CDR2 are MNHNS and SASEGT. The ends were cut back, 3 bases at V and 4 bases at J, with 9 bases in the middle. The CDR3 DNA sequence: TGTGCCAGCAGTGAGGACAGTGCCACTGAAGCTTTCTTT. This gives the protein CASSEDSATEAFF.

This clonotype was counted at least ten times. V usage is TRBV10-3 and J usage is TRBJ1-2; possible D gene TRBD1, 5 bases. Per germline, CDR1 ENHRY and CDR2 SYGVKD. The V and J ends lost 0 bases and 2 bases respectively, with 10 bases between them. The CDR3 consists of 15 residues. The CDR3 bases are TGTGCCATCAGTGAGTCGGTTGCAGGGAACTATGGCTACACCTTC. Translating gives CAISESVAGNYGYTF.

There are many counts of this clonotype. This chain joins TRBV6-2 or TRBV6-3 and TRBJ2-7; 11 bases map to TRBD1. The CDR3 extends over 15 amino acids. Germline values: CDR1 MNHEY, CDR2 SVGEGT. The V and J ends lost 6 bases and 1 base, in that order; junction bases with no gene match: 5. The CDR3 spells CASSSGQGASYEQYF. The CDR3 coding sequence is TGTGCCAGCAGCTCCGGACAGGGGGCGTCCTACGAGCAGTACTTC.

Ten or more counts support this clonotype. This chain uses TRBV6-1 with TRBJ1-5, with 7 nucleotides matching TRBD1. The CDR3 is 17 residues long. The trim removed 6 bases at V and 1 base at J, leaving 12 bases unmatched. Germline V gene data show CDR1 as MNHNS and CDR2 as SASEGT. The CDR3 spells CASSPGRQGGSNQPQHF. CDR3 DNA: TGTGCCAGCAGCCCAGGAAGACAGGGCGGGAGCAATCAGCCCCAGCATTTT.

This clonotype turned up a few times. V gene TRBV6-2 or TRBV6-3 combines with J gene TRBJ2-6, with a possible D match to TRBD1 (6 bases). The V gene's germline CDR1 is MNHEY and CDR2 SVGEGT. The germline V and J ends were trimmed by 5 bases and 4 bases, with 9 bases remaining between them. The CDR3 length is 14 residues. CDR3 DNA sequence: TGTGCCAGCAGTGACAGGACCGGGGCCAACGTCCTGACTTTC. Translating gives CASSDRTGANVLTF.

This clonotype was observed many times. This chain joins TRBV3-1 and TRBJ2-4, with D possibly TRBD1 on 6 matching bases. V was clipped by 4 bases and J by 0 bases, with 10 bases between them. The CDR3 is 15 residues long. CDR1 is LGHDT and CDR2 is YNNKEL in the germline V gene (reference sequence). The CDR3, as DNA: TGTGCCAGCAGCCGCCAGGGGCTAGCCAAAAACATTCAGTACTTC. Translating gives CASSRQGLAKNIQYF.

To note about this clonotype: A much bigger clone sits one base away, suggesting this may be a read error. The chain links TRBV9 to TRBJ2-6; TRBD1 might be the D (6 bases). Germline V gene sequence: CDR1 SGDLS, CDR2 YYNGEE. This CDR3 has 15 amino acids. Written as DNA, the CDR3 is TGTGCCAGCAGTGCAGGGGTCGGTGGGGCCAACGTCCAGACTTTC. It translates to CASSAGVGGANVQTF. Based on the CDR3 plus reference TRBV9 and TRBJ2-6, the full variable domain is DSGVTQTPKHLITATGQRVTLRCSPRSGDLSVYWYQQSLDQGLQFLIQYYNGEERAKGNILERFSAQQFPDLHSELNLSSLELGDSALYFCASSAGVGGANVQTFGAGSRLTVL.

In this sample, this clonotype turned up many times. V is TRBV4-1 and J is TRBJ2-1, with no clear D. Germline V gives CDR1 MGHRA, CDR2 YSYEKL. The CDR3 consists of 13 residues. Trimming took off 0 bases at V and 5 bases at J, with 5 bases between the two ends. The CDR3 sequence: CASSQDAHNEQFF. CDR3 DNA sequence: TGCGCCAGCAGCCAAGATGCCCACAATGAGCAGTTCTTC.

In regard to this clonotype: No conserved phenylalanine or tryptophan is present at the end of the CDR3, so a read error is the likely explanation. Because the CDR3's place on the DNA is in doubt, the DNA is left out and the CDR3 is given as listed by TCRdb. This CDR3 is CASSQGRQGVDTGELVL. The chain links TRBV4-1 to TRBJ2-2; TRBD1, the table's D call, was not compared with the DNA. The CDR3 is 17 residues long, ends included. Germline V gene sequence: CDR1 MGHRA, CDR2 YSYEKL.

This clonotype was seen at least ten times. V is TRBV25-1 and J is TRBJ1-2; a weak D match, TRBD1 (6 bases). This CDR3 comprises 15 residues. Trimming removed 2 bases from V and 7 bases from J, with 17 bases in between. CDR1 is MGHDK and CDR2 is SYGVNS in the germline V gene. The CDR3 nucleotides read TGTGCCAGCAGTGAACTTACAGACAGGACTGGTGGCTACACCTTC. Translation gives CASSELTDRTGGYTF.

This clonotype appeared many times. V and J are TRBV20-1 and TRBJ2-4; 10 nucleotides align to TRBD2. Germline lookup yields CDR1 DFQATT and CDR2 SNEGSKA (reference sequence). There are 15 residues in the CDR3. Unmatched junction bases numbered 4, after V lost 1 base and J lost 4 bases. The DNA for the CDR3 is TGCAGTGCTAGAGCCTTTAGCGGGGGGAAAAACATTCAGTACTTC. Its translation is CSARAFSGGKNIQYF.

The chain uses TRBV5-1 and TRBJ2-3; a possible D gene is TRBD1 (5 bases). The CDR3 consists of 15 residues. The germline CDR1 and CDR2 sequences are SGHRS and YFSETQ. Between the trimmed V and J ends, which lost 2 bases and 0 bases, there was a span of 10 bases. Here the CDR3 DNA reads TGCGCCAGCAGCTTCGACAGCCCTAGCACAGATACGCAGTATTTT. Its translation: CASSFDSPSTDTQYF.

This clonotype was seen at least ten times. The rearrangement joins TRBV9 to TRBJ2-2; possible D gene TRBD2, 5 bases. Germline CDR1 reads SGDLS; CDR2 reads YYNGEE. The CDR3 sequence is 15 residues long. V was trimmed by 3 bases and J by 5 bases, leaving 14 bases between them. Written as DNA, the CDR3 is TGTGCCAGCAGCGCCGGTTCGAGGGCAACCGGGGAGCTGTTTTTT. As protein: CASSAGSRATGELFF.

This clonotype showed up many times. The chain uses TRBV30 and TRBJ2-4; TRBD2 might be the D (7 bases). V was shortened by 0 bases and J by 0 bases, with 18 bases between the two germline ends. This CDR3 has 18 amino acids. CDR1 and CDR2 (germline): GTSNPN, SVGIG (reference sequence). In DNA form, the CDR3 reads TGTGCCTGGAGTGTAAGGCGGGGGCCTCACCTAGCCAAAAACATTCAGTACTTC. This sequence encodes CAWSVRRGPHLAKNIQYF.

This clonotype occurred many times. The CDR3 protein is CSARDDRVNSPLHF. CDR3 nucleotides: TGCAGTGCTAGAGATGACAGAGTTAATTCACCCCTCCACTTT. The chain links TRBV20-1 to TRBJ1-6, with D possibly being TRBD1 (5 bases). V lost 0 bases and J 6 bases, leaving 9 bases between the germline ends. CDR1 is DFQATT, CDR2 SNEGSKA, per germline (reference sequence). The CDR3 length is 14 residues.